This T cell receptor (beta chain) was retrieved from a study of brain metastases from non-small cell lung cancer. Trimming stripped 1 base from V and 11 bases from J, with 14 bases between. The germline CDR1 and CDR2 sequences are SEHNR and FQNEAQ (reference sequence). CDR3 length: 13 residues. As to this clone: No antigen is known for it.

Study observations and caveats: Paired brain metastases and primary tumors largely shared TCR repertoires.

TCRdb's table, derived via immunoSEQ multiplex PCR, lists solely in-frame clones and lacks some. The data show 2,500 to 3,500 clones, 78% seen once. Specimen: primary lung tumor tissue. This TCR derives from a donor over 35 with non-small cell lung cancer. The chain uses TRBV7-9 and TRBJ1-1, with unresolved D. The DNA for the CDR3 is TGTGCCAGCAGCTTAGTGAGTGGGTTGCATGCTTTCTTT. It encodes CASSLVSGLHAFF. Looking up the rest from reference TRBV7-9 and TRBJ1-1 gives the full variable domain: DTGVSQNPRHKITKRGQNVTFRCDPISEHNRLYWYRQTLGQGPEFLTYFQNEAQLEKSRLLSDRFSAERPKGSFSTLEIQRTEQGDSAMYLCASSLVSGLHAFFGQGTRLTVV.